This TCR beta chain comes out of a study of T-cell reconstitution after alpha-beta-depleted transplantation in children. This clonotype appeared many times. Germline CDR1 is SGHRS and CDR2 is YFSETQ. This CDR3 is 14 amino acids long. Trimming cost V 5 bases and J 5 bases, with 17 bases left between them. Unique molecular identifiers were built into the TCRbeta library. TCRdb recomputed calls from the PCR reads with MiXCR, one row per CDR3 protein. Among about 610,000 distinct CDR3 sequences listed, roughly 10% were seen once. This rearrangement joins TRBV5-1 to TRBJ2-7; D may correspond to TRBD1 or TRBD2 (5 bases each). The sample consisted of PBMCs from the stem cell graft donor, taken from the stem cell graft. The receptor was derived from a human donor who donated a stem cell graft to a child with acute myeloid leukemia. The CDR3 reads CASSGDGARDEQYF. CDR3 DNA: TGCGCCAGCAGTGGAGATGGGGCGCGGGACGAGCAGTACTTC.